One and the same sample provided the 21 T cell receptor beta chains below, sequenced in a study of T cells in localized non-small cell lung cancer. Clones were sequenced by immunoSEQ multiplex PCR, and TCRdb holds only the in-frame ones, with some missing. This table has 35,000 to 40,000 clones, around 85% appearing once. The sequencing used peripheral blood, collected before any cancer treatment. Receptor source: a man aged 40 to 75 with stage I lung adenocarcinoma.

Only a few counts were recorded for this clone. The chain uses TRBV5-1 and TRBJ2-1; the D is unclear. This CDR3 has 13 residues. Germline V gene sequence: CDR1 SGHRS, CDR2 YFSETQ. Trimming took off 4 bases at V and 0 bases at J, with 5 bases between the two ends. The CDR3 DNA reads TGCGCCAGCAGCCCCATCTCCTACAATGAGCAGTTCTTC. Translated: CASSPISYNEQFF.

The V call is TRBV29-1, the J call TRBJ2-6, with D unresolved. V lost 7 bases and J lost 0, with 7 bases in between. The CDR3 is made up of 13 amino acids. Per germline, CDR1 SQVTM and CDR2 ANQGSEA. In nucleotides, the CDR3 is TGCAGCGGCCTAAACTCTGGGGCCAACGTCCTGACTTTC. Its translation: CSGLNSGANVLTF.

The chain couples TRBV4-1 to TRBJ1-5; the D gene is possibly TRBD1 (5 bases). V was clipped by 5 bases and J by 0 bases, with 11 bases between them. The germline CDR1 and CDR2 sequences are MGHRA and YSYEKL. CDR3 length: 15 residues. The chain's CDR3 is CASSRGGNSNQPQHF. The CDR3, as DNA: TGCGCCAGCAGCAGGGGCGGTAATAGCAATCAGCCCCAGCATTTT.

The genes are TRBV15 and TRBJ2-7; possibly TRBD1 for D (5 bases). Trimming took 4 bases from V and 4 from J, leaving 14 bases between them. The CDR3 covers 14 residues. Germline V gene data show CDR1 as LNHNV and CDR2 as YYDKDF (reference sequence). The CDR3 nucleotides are TGTGCCACCAGCAAGGCGTCAGGGTTTTACGAGCAGTACTTC. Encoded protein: CATSKASGFYEQYF.

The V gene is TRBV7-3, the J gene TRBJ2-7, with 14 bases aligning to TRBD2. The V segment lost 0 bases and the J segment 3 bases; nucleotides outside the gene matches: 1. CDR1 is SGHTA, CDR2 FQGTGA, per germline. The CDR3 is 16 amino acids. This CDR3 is CASSLTGTSGSYEQYF. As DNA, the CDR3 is TGTGCCAGCAGCTTAACGGGGACTAGCGGGAGCTACGAGCAGTACTTC.

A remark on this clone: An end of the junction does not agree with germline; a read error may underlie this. CDR3 sequence reads: CASSQDWGETQYF. CDR3 coding DNA: TGTGCTAGCAGCCAAGACTGGGGTGAGACCCAGTACTTC. The rearrangement joins TRBV7-7 to TRBJ2-5, with D uncertain. CDR1 SSHAT and CDR2 FNYEAQ come from the germline V gene (reference sequence). The CDR3 is 13 amino acids.

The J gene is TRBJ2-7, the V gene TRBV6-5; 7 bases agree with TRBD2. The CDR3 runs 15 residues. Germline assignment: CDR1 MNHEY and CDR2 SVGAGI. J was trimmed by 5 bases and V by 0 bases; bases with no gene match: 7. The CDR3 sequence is CASSYSYGRRHEQYF. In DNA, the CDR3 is TGTGCCAGCAGTTACTCGTACGGGAGGAGGCACGAGCAGTACTTC.

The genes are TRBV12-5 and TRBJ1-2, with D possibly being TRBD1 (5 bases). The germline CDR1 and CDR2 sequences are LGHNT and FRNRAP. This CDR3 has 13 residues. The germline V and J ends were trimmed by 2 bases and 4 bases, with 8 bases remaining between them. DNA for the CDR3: TGTGCTAGTGGTTTGTCGACAGTCTATGGCTACACCTTC. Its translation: CASGLSTVYGYTF.

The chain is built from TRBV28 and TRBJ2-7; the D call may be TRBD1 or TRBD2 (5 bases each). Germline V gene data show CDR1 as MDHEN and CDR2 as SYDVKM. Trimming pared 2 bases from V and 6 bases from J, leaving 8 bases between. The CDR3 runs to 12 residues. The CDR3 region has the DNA TGTGCCAGCAGTTTAGGGGGTTTCGAGCAGTACTTC. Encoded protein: CASSLGGFEQYF.

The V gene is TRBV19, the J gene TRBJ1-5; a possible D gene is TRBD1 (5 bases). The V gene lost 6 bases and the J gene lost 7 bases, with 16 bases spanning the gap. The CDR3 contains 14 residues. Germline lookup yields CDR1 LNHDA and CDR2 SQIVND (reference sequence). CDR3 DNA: TGTGCCAGTAGAGGTTACGGTTCAGGGCAGCCCCAGCATTTT. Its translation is CASRGYGSGQPQHF.

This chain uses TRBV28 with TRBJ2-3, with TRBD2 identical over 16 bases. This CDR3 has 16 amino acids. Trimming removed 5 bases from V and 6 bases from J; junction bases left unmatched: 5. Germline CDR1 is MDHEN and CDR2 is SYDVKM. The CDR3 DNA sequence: TGTGCCAGCAGTACAGGGACTAGCGGGAGGGTTGATACGCAGTATTTT. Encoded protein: CASSTGTSGRVDTQYF.

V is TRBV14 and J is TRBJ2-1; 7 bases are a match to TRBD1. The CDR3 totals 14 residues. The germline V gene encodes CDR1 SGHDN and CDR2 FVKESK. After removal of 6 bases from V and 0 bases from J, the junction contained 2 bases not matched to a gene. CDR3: CASSNRGSYNEQFF. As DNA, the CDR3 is TGTGCCAGCAGTAACAGGGGCTCCTACAATGAGCAGTTCTTC.

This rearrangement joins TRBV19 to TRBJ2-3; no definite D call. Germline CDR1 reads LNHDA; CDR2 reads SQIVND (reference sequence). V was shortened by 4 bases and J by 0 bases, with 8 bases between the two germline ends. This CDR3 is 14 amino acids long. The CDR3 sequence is CASSRIGSTDTQYF. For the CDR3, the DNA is TGTGCCAGTAGTAGGATCGGGAGCACAGATACGCAGTATTTT.

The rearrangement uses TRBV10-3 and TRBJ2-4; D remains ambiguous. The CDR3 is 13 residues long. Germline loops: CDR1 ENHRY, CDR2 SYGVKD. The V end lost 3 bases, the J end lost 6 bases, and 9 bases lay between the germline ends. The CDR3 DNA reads TGTGCCATCAGTGAAGATGTGGCAAACATTCAGTACTTC. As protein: CAISEDVANIQYF.

CDR3 nucleotide sequence: TGTGCCAGCAGCCCCTCGATCGGACTAGCGGGAGGGAGCAATGAGCAGTTCTTC. Amino acids: CASSPSIGLAGGSNEQFF. J is TRBJ2-1 and V is TRBV7-2, with TRBD2 matching over 15 bases. This CDR3 is 18 amino acids long. The V segment lost 5 bases and the J segment 6 bases; nucleotides outside the gene matches: 11. The germline V gene encodes CDR1 SGHTA and CDR2 FQGNSA. The variable domain in full, completed from reference TRBV7-2 and TRBJ2-1, reads GAGVSQSPSNKVTEKGKDVELRCDPISGHTALYWYRQSLGQGLEFLIYFQGNSAPDKSGLPSDRFSAERTGGSVSTLTIQRTQQEDSAVYLCASSPSIGLAGGSNEQFFGPGTRLTVL.

The CDR3 spells CASSLRGELAGAETQYF. The CDR3 nucleotides are TGCGCCAGCAGCTTGAGGGGGGAGCTTGCGGGAGCAGAGACCCAGTACTTC. The chain recombines TRBV5-1 with TRBJ2-5; D is possibly TRBD2 (7 bases). The germline V gene has CDR1 SGHRS and CDR2 YFSETQ. The CDR3 runs 17 residues. The ends were cut back, 1 base at V and 4 bases at J, with 20 bases in the middle. The full variable domain, in which reference TRBV5-1 and TRBJ2-5 provide the parts outside the CDR3, is KAGVTQTPRYLIKTRGQQVTLSCSPISGHRSVSWYQQTPGQGLQFLFEYFSETQRNKGNFPGRFSGRQFSNSRSEMNVSTLELGDSALYLCASSLRGELAGAETQYFGPGTRLLVL.

The CDR3 protein is CASRARSSGLRETQYF. The CDR3 coding sequence is TGTGCCAGCAGGGCCCGGTCTAGCGGCCTGAGAGAGACCCAGTACTTC. The chain uses TRBV7-9 and TRBJ2-5; 7 nucleotides agree with TRBD2. The germline V gene encodes CDR1 SEHNR and CDR2 FQNEAQ (reference sequence). The CDR3 runs 16 residues. With V trimmed by 6 bases and J by 4 bases, 14 bases remained unmatched.

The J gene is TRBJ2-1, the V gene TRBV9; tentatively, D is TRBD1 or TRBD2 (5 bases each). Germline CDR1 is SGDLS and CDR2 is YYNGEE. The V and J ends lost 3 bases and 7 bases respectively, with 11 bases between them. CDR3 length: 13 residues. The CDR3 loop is CASSAGTGNEQFF. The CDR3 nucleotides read TGTGCCAGCAGCGCCGGGACCGGGAATGAGCAGTTCTTC.

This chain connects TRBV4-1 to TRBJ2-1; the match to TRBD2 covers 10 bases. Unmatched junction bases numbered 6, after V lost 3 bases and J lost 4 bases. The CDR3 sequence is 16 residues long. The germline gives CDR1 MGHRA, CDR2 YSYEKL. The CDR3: CASSHEPGLAYNEQFF. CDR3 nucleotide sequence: TGCGCCAGCAGCCATGAACCGGGACTAGCGTACAATGAGCAGTTCTTC.

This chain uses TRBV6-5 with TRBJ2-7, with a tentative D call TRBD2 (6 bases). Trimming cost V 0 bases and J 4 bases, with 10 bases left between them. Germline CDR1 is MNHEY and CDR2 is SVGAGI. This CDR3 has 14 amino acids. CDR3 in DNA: TGTGCCAGCAGTTACTCGGGGGAGGTTTACGAGCAGTACTTC. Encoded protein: CASSYSGEVYEQYF.

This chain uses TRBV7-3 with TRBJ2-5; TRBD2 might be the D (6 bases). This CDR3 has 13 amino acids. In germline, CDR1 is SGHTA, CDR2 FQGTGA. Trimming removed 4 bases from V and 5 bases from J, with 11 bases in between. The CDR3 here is CASSSGRSETQYF. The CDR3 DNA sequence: TGTGCCAGCAGCTCCGGGAGATCGGAGACCCAGTACTTC.